This T cell receptor (beta chain) is drawn from a study of blood T cell repertoires in COVID-19. Authors' data handling: By means of reference gene primer amplification, nucleated cell counts were estimated. Only in-frame clones appear in the TCRdb table, and some are missing; sequencing was by immunoSEQ multiplex PCR. The D gene and trimming were derived from the DNA, and the V and J assignments and clone size from that table. Here the sample spans some 260,000 clones, more than 70% being singletons. J gave up 1 base and V 1 base, and 6 bases lay outside the gene matches. The CDR3 consists of 16 residues. Germline assignment: CDR1 LGHDT and CDR2 YNNKEL (reference sequence).

The V call is TRBV3-1 (or the pseudogene TRBV3-2), the J call TRBJ2-5; 7 positions agree with TRBD2. Sequenced: peripheral blood. This TCR was recovered from a woman in her 40s who had recovered from COVID-19. The CDR3 sequence is CASSQGAGEFQETQYF. The CDR3 DNA is TGTGCCAGCAGCCAAGGGGCGGGGGAGTTCCAAGAGACCCAGTACTTC.